This TCR beta chain was found in a study of CD8 T cells in Susac syndrome. The study's findings and limits: It was acknowledged in the study that the number of individuals who were included in its TCR sequencing and HLA analysis was relatively small.

Random hexamers served to reverse transcribe roughly 0.45 to 1 ug RNA. immunoSEQ multiplex PCR amplified TCR beta CDR3 across 54 Vbeta, 13 Jbeta. TCRdb re-called the immunoSEQ multiplex PCR reads with MiXCR, one entry per CDR3 protein. Of about 440,000 distinct CDR3 sequences in the sample, approximately 89% were seen once. The multiple sclerosis controls comprised treatment-naive patients whose relapsing-remitting disease was stable or active. Purification of the CD8+ and CD4+ T cells relied on negative isolation, and TEMRA cells underwent FACS enrichment. With regard to this clonotype: What it recognizes is unknown.

Germline-derived CDR1 and CDR2 are LNHDA and SQIVND (reference sequence). The CDR3 is 16 amino acids. The V end lost 3 bases, the J end lost 0 bases, and 12 bases lay between the germline ends. The sequenced sample consisted of CD8+ T cells from PBMCs. This receptor was identified in a human donor with multiple sclerosis. V usage is TRBV19 and J usage is TRBJ1-5; D is perhaps TRBD1 (5 bases). CDR3 DNA sequence: TGTGCCAGTAGTATTCCCAGGGAATATAGCAATCAGCCCCAGCATTTT. Translation gives CASSIPREYSNQPQHF.